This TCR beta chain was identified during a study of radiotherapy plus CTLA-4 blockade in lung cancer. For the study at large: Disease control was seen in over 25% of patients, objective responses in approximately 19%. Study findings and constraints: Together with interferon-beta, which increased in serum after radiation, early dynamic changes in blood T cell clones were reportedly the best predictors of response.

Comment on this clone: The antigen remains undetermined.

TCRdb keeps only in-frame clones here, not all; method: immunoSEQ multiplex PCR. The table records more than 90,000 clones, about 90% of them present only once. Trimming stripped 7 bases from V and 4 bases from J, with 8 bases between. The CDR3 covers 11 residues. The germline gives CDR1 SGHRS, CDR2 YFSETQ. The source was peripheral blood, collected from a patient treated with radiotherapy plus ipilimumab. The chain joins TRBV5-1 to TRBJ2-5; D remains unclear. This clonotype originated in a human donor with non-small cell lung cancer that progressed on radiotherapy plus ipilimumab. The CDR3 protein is CASGPSETQYF. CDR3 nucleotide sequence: TGCGCCAGCGGACCGTCAGAGACCCAGTACTTC.